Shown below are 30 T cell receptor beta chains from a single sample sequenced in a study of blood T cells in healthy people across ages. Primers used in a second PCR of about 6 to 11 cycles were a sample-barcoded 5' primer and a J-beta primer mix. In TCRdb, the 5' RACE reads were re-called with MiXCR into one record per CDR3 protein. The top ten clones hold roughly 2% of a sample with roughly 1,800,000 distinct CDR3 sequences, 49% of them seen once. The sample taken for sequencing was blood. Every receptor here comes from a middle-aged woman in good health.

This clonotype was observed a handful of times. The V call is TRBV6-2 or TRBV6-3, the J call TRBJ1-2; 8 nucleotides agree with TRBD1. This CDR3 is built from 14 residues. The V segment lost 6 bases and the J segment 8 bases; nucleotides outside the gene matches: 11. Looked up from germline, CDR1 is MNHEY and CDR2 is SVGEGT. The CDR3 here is CASRPRTGKSGYTF. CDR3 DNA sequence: TGTGCCAGCAGACCACGGACAGGGAAGTCGGGCTACACCTTC.

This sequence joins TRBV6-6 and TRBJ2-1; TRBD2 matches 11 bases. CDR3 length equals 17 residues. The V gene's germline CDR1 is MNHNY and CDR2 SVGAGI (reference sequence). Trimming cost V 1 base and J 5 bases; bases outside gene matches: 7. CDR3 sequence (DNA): TGTGCCAGCAGTTACTTTCCTAGCGGGGGGCTCAACAATGAGCAGTTCTTC. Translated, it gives CASSYFPSGGLNNEQFF.

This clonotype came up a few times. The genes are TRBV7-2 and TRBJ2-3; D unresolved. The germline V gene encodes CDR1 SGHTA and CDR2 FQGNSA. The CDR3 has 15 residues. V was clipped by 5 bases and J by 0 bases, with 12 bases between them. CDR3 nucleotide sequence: TGTGCCAGCAGCCCCTCCTATCTGAGCACAGATACGCAGTATTTT. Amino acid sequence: CASSPSYLSTDTQYF.

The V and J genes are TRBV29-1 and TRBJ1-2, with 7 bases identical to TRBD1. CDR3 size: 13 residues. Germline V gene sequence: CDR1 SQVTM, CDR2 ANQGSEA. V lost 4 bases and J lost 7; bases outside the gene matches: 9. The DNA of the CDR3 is TGCAGCGTTGTGGGGGACAGCTCAACTGGCTACACCTTC. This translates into CSVVGDSSTGYTF. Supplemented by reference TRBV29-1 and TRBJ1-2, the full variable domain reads SAVISQKPSRDICQRGTSLTIQCQVDSQVTMMFWYRQQPGQSLTLIATANQGSEATYESGFVIDKFPISRPNLTFSTLTVSNMSPEDSSIYLCSVVGDSSTGYTFGSGTRLTVV.

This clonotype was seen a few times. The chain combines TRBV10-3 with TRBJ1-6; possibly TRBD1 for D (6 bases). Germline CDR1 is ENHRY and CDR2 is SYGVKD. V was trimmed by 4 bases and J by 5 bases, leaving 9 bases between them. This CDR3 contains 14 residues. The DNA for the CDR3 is TGTGCCATCAGTGGGACAGCGGATAATTCACCCCTCCACTTT. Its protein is CAISGTADNSPLHF.

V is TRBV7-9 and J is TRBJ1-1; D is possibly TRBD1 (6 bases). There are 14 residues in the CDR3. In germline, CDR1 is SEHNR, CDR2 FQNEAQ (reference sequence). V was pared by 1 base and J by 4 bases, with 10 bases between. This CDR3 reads CASSLVQGGTEAFF. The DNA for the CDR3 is TGTGCCAGCAGCTTAGTACAGGGCGGCACTGAAGCTTTCTTT.

The chain's CDR3 is CASSLESAGPSGYEQYF. CDR3 bases: TGTGCCAGCAGCTTAGAATCGGCAGGGCCCTCAGGTTACGAGCAGTACTTC. The gene calls are TRBV7-8 and TRBJ2-5; maybe TRBD1 (5 bases). The last part of the DNA fits TRBJ2-7 better; the J call may be wrong. This CDR3 comprises 17 residues. Germline assignment: CDR1 SGHVS and CDR2 FQNEAQ.

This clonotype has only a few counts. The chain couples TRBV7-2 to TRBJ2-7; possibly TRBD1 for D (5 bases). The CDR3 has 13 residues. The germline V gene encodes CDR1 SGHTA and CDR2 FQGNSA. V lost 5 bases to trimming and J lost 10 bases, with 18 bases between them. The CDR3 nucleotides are TGTGCCAGCAGCGACCAAAGGGGTACGGCCCAGTACTTC. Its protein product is CASSDQRGTAQYF.

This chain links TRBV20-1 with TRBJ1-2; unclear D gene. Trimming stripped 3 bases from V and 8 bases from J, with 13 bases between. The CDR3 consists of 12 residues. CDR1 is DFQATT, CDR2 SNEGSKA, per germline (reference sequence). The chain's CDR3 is CSASRPPGGYTF. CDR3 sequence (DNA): TGCAGTGCTAGCCGGCCCCCGGGCGGCTACACCTTC.

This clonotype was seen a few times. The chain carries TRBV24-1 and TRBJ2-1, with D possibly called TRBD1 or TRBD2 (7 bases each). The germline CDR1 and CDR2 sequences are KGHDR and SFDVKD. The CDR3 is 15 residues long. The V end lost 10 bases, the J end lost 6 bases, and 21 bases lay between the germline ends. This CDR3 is CATAGGRGVLNEQFF. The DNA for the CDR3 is TGTGCCACGGCAGGGGGGAGGGGGGTACTCAATGAGCAGTTCTTC.

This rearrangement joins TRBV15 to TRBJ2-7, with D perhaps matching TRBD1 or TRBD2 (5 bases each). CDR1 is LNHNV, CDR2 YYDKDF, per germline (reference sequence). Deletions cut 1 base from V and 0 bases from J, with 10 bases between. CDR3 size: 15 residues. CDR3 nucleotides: TGTGCCACCAGCAGAGGAGGGACCGGCTCCTACGAGCAGTACTTC. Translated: CATSRGGTGSYEQYF.

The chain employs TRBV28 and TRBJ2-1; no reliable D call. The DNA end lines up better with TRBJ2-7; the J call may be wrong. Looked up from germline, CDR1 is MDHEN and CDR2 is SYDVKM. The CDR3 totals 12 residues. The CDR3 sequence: CASSLLYNEQYF. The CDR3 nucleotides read TGTGCCAGCAGTTTATTGTACAATGAGCAGTACTTC.

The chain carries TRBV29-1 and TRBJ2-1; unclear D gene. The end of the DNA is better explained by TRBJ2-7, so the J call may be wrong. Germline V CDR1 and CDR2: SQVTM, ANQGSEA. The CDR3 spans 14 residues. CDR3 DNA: TGCAGCGGGGCGACGTCGAGCTCCTACAATGAGCAGTACTTC. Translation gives CSGATSSSYNEQYF.

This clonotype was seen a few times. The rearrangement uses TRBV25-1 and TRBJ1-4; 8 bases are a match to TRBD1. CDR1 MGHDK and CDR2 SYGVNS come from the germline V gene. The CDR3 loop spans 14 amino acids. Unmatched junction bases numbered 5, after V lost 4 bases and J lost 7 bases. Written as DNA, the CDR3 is TGTGCCAGCAGTGGGGGACAGGTCGTTGAAAAACTGTTTTTT. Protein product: CASSGGQVVEKLFF.

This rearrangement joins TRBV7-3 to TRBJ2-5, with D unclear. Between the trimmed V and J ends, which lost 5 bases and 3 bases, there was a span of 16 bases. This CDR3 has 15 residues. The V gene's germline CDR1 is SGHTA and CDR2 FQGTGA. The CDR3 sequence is CASSTTGLPEETQYF. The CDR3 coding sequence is TGTGCCAGCAGCACGACCGGTCTACCCGAAGAGACCCAGTACTTC. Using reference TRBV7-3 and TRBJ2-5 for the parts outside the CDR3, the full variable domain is GAGVSQTPSNKVTEKGKYVELRCDPISGHTALYWYRQSLGQGPEFLIYFQGTGAADDSGLPNDRFFAVRPEGSVSTLKIQRTERGDSAVYLCASSTTGLPEETQYFGPGTRLLVL.

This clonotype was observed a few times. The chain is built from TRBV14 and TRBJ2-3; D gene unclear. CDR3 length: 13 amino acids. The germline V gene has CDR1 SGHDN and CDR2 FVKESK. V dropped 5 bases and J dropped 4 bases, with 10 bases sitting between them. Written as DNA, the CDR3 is TGTGCCAGCAGCAGGTTTGGGGCAGATACGCAGTATTTT. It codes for CASSRFGADTQYF.

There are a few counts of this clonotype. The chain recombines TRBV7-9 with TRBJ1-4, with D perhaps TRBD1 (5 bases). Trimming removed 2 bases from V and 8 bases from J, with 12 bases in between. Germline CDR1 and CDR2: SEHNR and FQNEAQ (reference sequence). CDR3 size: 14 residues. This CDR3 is CASSLSREGEKLFF. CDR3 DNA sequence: TGTGCCAGCAGCTTAAGCAGGGAGGGCGAAAAACTGTTTTTT.

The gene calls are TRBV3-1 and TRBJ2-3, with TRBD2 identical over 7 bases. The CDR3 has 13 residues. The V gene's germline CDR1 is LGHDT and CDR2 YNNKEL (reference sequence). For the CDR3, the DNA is TGTGGCCGCCCGCGGGAGCGTTGGGATACGCAGTATTTT. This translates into CGRPRERWDTQYF.

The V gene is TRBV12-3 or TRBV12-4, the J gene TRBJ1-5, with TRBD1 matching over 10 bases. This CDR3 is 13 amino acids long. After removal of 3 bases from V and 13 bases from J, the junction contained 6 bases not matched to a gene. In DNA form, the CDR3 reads TGTGCCAGCAGTTTGGGACAGGGGCGTAATCAGCATTTT. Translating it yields CASSLGQGRNQHF.

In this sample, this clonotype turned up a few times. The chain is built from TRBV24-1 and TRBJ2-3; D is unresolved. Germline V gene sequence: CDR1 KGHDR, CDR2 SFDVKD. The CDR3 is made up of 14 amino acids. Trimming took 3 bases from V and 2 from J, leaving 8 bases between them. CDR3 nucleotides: TGTGCCACCAGTGATGATGGAACCACAGATACGCAGTATTTT. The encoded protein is CATSDDGTTDTQYF.

The CDR3 DNA reads as TGTGCCAGCAGCCAACCGGGACGGACGATTGAGCAGTACTTC. Translation gives CASSQPGRTIEQYF. The rearrangement links TRBV6-2 or TRBV6-3 to TRBJ2-7; the D gene could be TRBD1 or TRBD2 (5 bases each). V lost 6 bases, J lost 7 bases, and 19 bases lay in between. The germline gives CDR1 MNHEY, CDR2 SVGEGT. CDR3 length equals 14 residues.

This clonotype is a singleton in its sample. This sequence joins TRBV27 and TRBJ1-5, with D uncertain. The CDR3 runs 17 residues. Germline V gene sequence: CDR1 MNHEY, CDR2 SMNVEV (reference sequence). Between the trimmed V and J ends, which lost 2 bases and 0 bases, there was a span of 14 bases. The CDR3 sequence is CASSLGSPKYSNQPQHF. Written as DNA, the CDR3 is TGTGCCAGCAGTTTAGGCTCTCCAAAGTATAGCAATCAGCCCCAGCATTTT.

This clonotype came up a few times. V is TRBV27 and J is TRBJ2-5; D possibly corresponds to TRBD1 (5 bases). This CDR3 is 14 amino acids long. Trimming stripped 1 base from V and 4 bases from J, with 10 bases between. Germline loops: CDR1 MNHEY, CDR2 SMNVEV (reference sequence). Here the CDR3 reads CASSLYHGAETQYF. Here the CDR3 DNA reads TGTGCCAGCAGTTTATACCATGGGGCAGAGACCCAGTACTTC.

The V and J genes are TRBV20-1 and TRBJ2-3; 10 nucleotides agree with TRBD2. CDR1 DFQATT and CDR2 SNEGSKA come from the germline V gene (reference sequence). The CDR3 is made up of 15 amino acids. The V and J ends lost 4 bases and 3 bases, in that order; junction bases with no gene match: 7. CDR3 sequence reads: CSATKRGGGTDTQYF. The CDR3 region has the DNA TGCAGTGCTACAAAGCGGGGGGGAGGGACAGATACGCAGTATTTT.

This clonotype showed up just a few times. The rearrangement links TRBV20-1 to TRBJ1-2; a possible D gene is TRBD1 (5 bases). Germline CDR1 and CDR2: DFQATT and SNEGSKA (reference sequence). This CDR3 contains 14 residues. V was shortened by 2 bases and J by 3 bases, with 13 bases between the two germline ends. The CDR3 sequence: CSARPPTGDYGYTF. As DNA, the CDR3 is TGCAGTGCTAGACCGCCCACAGGAGACTATGGCTACACCTTC.

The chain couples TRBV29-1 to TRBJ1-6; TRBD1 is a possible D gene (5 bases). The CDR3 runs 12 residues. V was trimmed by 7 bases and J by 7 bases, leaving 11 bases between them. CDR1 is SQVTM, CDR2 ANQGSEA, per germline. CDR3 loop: CSAGELNSPLHF. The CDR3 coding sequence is TGCAGCGCGGGGGAGTTAAATTCACCCCTCCACTTT.

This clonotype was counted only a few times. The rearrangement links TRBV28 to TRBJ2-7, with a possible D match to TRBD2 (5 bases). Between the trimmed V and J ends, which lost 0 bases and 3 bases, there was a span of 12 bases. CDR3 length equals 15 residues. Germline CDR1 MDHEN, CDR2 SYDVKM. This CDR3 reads CASSLWAGSRYEQYF. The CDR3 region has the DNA TGTGCCAGCAGTTTATGGGCGGGTTCCCGCTACGAGCAGTACTTC.

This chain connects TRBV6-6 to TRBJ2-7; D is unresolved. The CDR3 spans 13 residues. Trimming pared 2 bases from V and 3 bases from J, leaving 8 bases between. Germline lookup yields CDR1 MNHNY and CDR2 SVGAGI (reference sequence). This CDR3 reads CASSYLRYYEQYF. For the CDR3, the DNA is TGTGCCAGCAGTTACCTCCGATACTACGAGCAGTACTTC.

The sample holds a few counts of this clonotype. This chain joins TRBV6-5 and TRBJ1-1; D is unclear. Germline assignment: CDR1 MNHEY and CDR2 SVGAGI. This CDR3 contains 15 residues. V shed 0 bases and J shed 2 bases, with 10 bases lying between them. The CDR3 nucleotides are TGTGCCAGCAGTTACTCCGAGACGCTTAACACTGAAGCTTTCTTT. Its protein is CASSYSETLNTEAFF.

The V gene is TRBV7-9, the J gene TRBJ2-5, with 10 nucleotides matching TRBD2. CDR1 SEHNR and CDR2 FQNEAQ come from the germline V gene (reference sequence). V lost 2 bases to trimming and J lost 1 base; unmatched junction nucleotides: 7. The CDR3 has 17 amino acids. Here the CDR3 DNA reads TGTGCCAGCAGCTTATATACTAGCGGGGTTTTCCAAGAGACCCAGTACTTC. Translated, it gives CASSLYTSGVFQETQYF.